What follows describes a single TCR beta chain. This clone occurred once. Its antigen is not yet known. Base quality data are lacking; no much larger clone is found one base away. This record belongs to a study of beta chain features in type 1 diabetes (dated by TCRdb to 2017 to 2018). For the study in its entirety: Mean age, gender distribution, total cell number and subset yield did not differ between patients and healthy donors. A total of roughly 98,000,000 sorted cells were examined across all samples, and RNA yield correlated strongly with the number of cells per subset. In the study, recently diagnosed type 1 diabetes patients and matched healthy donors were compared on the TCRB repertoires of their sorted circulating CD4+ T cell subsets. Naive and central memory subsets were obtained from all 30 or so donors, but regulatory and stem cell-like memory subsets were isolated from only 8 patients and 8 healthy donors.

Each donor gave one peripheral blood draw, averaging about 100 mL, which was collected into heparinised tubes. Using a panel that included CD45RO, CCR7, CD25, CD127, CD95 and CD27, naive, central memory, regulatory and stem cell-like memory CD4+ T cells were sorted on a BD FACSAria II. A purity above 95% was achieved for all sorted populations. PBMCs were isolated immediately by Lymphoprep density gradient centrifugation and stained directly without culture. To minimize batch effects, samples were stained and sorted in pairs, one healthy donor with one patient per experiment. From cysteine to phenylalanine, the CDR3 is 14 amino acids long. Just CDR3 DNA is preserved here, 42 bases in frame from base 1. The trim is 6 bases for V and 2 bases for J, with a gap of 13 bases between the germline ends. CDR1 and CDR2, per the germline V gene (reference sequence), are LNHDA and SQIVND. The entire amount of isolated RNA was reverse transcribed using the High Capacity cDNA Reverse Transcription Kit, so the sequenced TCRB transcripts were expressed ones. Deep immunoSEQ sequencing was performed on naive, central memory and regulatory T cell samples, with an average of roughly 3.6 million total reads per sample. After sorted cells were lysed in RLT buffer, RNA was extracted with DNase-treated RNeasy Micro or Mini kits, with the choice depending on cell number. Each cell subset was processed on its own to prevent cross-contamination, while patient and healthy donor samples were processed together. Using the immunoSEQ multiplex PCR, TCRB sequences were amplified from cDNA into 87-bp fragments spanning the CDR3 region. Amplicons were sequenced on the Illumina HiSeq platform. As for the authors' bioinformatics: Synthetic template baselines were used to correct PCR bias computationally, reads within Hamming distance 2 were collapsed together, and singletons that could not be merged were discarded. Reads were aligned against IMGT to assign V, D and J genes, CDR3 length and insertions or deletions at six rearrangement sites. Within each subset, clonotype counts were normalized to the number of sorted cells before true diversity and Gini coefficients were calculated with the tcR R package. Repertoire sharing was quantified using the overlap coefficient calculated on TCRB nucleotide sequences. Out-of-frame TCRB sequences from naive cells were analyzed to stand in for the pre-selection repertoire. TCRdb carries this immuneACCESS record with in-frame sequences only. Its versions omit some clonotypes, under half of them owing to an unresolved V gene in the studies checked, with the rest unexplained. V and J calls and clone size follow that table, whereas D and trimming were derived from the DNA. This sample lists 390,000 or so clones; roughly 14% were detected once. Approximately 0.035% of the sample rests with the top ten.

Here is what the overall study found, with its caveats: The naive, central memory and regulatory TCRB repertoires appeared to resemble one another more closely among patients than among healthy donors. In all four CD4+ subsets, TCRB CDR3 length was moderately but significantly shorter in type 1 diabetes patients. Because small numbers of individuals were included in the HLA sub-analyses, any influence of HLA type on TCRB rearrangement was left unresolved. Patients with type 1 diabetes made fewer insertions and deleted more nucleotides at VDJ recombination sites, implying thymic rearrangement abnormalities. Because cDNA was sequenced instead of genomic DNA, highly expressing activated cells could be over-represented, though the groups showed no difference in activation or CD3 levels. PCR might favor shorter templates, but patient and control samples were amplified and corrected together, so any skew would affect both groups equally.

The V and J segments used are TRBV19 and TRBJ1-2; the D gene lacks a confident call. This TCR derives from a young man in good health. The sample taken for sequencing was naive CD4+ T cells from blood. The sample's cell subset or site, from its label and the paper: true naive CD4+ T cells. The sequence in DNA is TGTGCCAGTAGCCGAAGGCAGACCAACTATGGCTACACCTTC. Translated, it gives CASSRRQTNYGYTF.